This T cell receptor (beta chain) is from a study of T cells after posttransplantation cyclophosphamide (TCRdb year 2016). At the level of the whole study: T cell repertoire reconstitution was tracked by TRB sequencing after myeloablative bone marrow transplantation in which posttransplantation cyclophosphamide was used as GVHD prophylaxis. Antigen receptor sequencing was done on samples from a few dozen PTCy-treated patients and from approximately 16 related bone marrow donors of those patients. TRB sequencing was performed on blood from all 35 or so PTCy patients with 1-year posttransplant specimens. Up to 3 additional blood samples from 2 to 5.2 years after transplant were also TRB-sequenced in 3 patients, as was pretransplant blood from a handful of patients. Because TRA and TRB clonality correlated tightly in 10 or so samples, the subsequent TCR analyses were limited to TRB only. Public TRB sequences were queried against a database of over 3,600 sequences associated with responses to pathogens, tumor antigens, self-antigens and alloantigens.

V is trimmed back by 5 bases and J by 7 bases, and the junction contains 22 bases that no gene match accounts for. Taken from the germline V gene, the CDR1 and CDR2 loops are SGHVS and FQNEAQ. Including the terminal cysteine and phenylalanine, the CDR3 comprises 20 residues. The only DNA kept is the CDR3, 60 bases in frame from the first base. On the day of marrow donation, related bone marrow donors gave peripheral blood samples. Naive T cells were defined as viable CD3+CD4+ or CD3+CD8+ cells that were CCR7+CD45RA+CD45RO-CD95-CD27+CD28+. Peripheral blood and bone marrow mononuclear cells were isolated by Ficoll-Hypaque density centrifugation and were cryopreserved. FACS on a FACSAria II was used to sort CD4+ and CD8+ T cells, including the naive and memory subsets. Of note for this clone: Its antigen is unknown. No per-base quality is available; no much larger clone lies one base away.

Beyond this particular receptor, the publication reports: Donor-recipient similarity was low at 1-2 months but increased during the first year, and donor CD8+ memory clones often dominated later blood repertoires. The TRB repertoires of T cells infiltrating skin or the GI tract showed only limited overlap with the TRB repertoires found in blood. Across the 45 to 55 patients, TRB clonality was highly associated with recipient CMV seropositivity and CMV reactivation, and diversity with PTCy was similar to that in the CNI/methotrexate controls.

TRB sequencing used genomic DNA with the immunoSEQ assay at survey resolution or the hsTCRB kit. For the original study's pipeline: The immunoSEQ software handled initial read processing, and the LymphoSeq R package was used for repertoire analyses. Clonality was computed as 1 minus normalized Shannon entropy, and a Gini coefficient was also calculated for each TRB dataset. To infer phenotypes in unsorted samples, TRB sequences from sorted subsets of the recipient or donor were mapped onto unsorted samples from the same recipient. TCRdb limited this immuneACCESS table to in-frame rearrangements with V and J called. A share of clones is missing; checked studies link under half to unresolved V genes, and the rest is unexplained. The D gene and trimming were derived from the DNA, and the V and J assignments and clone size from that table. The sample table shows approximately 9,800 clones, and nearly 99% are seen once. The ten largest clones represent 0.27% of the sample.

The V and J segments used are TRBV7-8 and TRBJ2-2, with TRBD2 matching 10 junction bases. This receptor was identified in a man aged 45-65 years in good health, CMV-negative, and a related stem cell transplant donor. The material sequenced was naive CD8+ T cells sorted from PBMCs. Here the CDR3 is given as CASSRHSWLAGELVGGELFF. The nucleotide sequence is TGTGCCAGCAGCCGGCATTCGTGGCTAGCGGGAGAATTAGTTGGCGGGGAGCTGTTTTTT. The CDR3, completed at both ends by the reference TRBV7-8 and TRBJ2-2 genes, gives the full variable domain GAGVSQSPRYKVAKRGQDVALRCDPISGHVSLFWYQQALGQGPEFLTYFQNEAQLDKSGLPSDRFFAERPEGSVSTLKIQRTQQEDSAVYLCASSRHSWLAGELVGGELFFGEGSRLTVL.